These 10 T cell receptor beta chains were sequenced from one sample in a study of early T cells in non-severe SARS-CoV-2 infection. TCRdb recomputed calls from the 5' RACE reads with MiXCR, one row per CDR3 protein. The sample holds 65,000 to 85,000 distinct CDR3 sequences, about 14% seen once. The sequenced material came from whole blood. These receptors were obtained from an adult who was a healthcare worker with PCR-confirmed SARS-CoV-2 infection or an uninfected control (not recorded which).

This clonotype was detected ten times or more. This chain connects TRBV7-6 to TRBJ2-7; 9 nucleotides match TRBD1. Per the germline V gene, CDR1 is SGHVS and CDR2 is FNYEAQ. The V segment lost 1 base and the J segment 2 bases; nucleotides outside the gene matches: 6. CDR3 length: 16 amino acids. CDR3 sequence reads: CASSLGVGTGTYEQYF. The CDR3 nucleotides are TGTGCCAGCAGCTTAGGTGTAGGGACAGGGACCTACGAGCAGTACTTC.

The chain recombines TRBV7-9 with TRBJ2-3; TRBD2 matches 15 bases. V was pared by 4 bases and J by 5 bases, with 4 bases of the junction left unmatched. The CDR3 runs to 16 residues. Germline CDR1 reads SEHNR; CDR2 reads FQNEAQ (reference sequence). The CDR3: CASSWTSGGAGDTQYF. Written as DNA, the CDR3 is TGTGCCAGCAGCTGGACTAGCGGGGGGGCTGGAGATACGCAGTATTTT.

A few counts support this clonotype. The chain carries TRBV9 and TRBJ2-1; the D gene is possibly TRBD1 (6 bases). The germline CDR1 and CDR2 sequences are SGDLS and YYNGEE. The CDR3 spans 15 residues. V was trimmed by 5 bases and J by 0 bases, leaving 12 bases between them. The CDR3 DNA reads as TGTGCCAGCAGTGTGAGGGGGAGCTCCTACAATGAGCAGTTCTTC. Translation: CASSVRGSSYNEQFF. Supplemented by reference TRBV9 and TRBJ2-1, the full variable domain reads DSGVTQTPKHLITATGQRVTLRCSPRSGDLSVYWYQQSLDQGLQFLIQYYNGEERAKGNILERFSAQQFPDLHSELNLSSLELGDSALYFCASSVRGSSYNEQFFGPGTRLTVL.

There are a few counts of this clonotype. The chain couples TRBV7-9 to TRBJ1-2; 12 bases line up with TRBD1. The J segment lost 3 bases and the V segment lost 3 bases, leaving 11 bases of the junction unmatched. CDR3 size: 18 residues. CDR1 is SEHNR and CDR2 is FQNEAQ in the germline V gene (reference sequence). CDR3 loop: CASSFDTGTGGIYYGYTF. The DNA of the CDR3 is TGTGCCAGCAGCTTCGATACCGGGACAGGGGGCATTTACTATGGCTACACCTTC.

Regarding this clonotype: The limits of the CDR3 on the DNA are not certain, so only TCRdb's listed CDR3 is given. This chain uses TRBV7-3 with TRBJ2-3; TRBD2 reflects the table's D call only, with no check against the DNA. In germline, CDR1 is SGHTA, CDR2 FQGTGA. Ends included, the CDR3 has 15 residues. CDR3 sequence reads: CASSLVGPGTDTQYF.

This clonotype was observed a few times. This chain connects TRBV27 to TRBJ1-6; D is undetermined. V shed 0 bases and J shed 7 bases, with 19 bases lying between them. The V gene's germline CDR1 is MNHEY and CDR2 SMNVEV (reference sequence). The length of the CDR3 is 18 residues. The CDR3 here is CASSLSPPNSEENSPLHF. The CDR3 DNA sequence: TGTGCCAGCAGTTTATCCCCCCCCAACTCGGAAGAGAATTCACCCCTCCACTTT.

The rearrangement joins TRBV20-1 to TRBJ2-7; 7 positions match TRBD1. The CDR3 loop spans 14 amino acids. Germline loops: CDR1 DFQATT, CDR2 SNEGSKA (reference sequence). V shed 6 bases, J shed 2 bases, and the junction held 10 bases outside the gene matches. CDR3 nucleotide sequence: TGCAGTGCCGTTTCCGGGACAGCCCCCTACGAGCAGTACTTC. This translates into CSAVSGTAPYEQYF.

This clonotype was detected a few times. The J gene is TRBJ2-7, the V gene TRBV6-6, with no clear D. CDR3 length: 15 amino acids. Trimming left V 7 bases short and J 2 bases short, with 18 bases between. From germline, CDR1 is MNHNY and CDR2 SVGAGI (reference sequence). CDR3 sequence (DNA): TGTGCCAGCATCGGTTGGAGCAGCCCACCCTACGAGCAGTACTTC. Encoded protein: CASIGWSSPPYEQYF.

This clonotype was seen more than once but under ten times. The chain links TRBV15 to TRBJ2-2; D is uncertain. Trimming removed 2 bases at V and 4 bases at J, with 5 bases between. CDR3 length: 13 residues. The germline gives CDR1 LNHNV, CDR2 YYDKDF (reference sequence). The CDR3 sequence: CATSRITTGELFF. The CDR3 bases are TGTGCCACCAGCAGAATCACCACCGGGGAGCTGTTTTTT.

The chain recombines TRBV13 with TRBJ1-5; no definite D call. Trimming removed 1 base at V and 4 bases at J, with 2 bases between. This CDR3 contains 12 residues. Germline CDR1 reads PRHDT; CDR2 reads FYEKMQ (reference sequence). Written as DNA, the CDR3 is TGTGCCAGCAGCTTAGAGAATCAGCCCCAGCATTTT. This sequence encodes CASSLENQPQHF.